This T cell receptor beta chain derives from a study of cytomegalovirus exposure and HLA in healthy donors. The CDR3 has 13 residues. Between the trimmed V and J ends, which lost 2 bases and 5 bases, there was a span of 10 bases. The germline V gene encodes CDR1 SNHLY and CDR2 FYNNEI. Researchers ran the PCR with 60 Vbeta and 13 Jbeta primers. In the authors' workflow: Unique TCR beta chains numbered around 80 million in a later analysis, with roughly 11 million shared. TCRdb's copy holds only in-frame clones and misses some; the assay was immunoSEQ multiplex PCR. D and trimming come from the DNA, and the V and J calls and clone size come from that table. The data show about 65,000 clones, more than 75% seen once.

The material sequenced was PBMCs. The sequence derives from a girl under 18 in good health and CMV-seropositive. The V call is TRBV2, the J call TRBJ2-7; no clear D. The CDR3 region has the DNA TGTGCCAGCAGTGAATTCAGACTCCACGAGCAGTACTTC. This gives the protein CASSEFRLHEQYF.